The entry below describes one T cell receptor (beta chain). This table comes from immunoSEQ multiplex PCR, and its TCRdb copy is limited to in-frame clones, with some not included. The sample lists 100,000 or so clones, approximately 80% occurring once. V gave up 4 bases and J gave up 2 bases; unmatched junction bases: 9. Germline-derived CDR1 and CDR2 are SGHRS and YFSETQ. The CDR3 has 16 amino acids. The sample originates from a study of radiotherapy plus CTLA-4 blockade in lung cancer. Turning to the study itself: Patients showed objective responses in about 20% of cases, and disease control was achieved by about 31%.

The study gave focal radiation plus ipilimumab CTLA-4 blockade to patients with chemo-refractory metastatic non-small-cell lung cancer. The chain carries TRBV5-1 and TRBJ2-5; 9 positions agree with TRBD2. The sequencing here drew on peripheral blood, taken from a patient treated with radiotherapy plus ipilimumab. The source of this sequence is a human donor with non-small cell lung cancer that progressed on radiotherapy plus ipilimumab. The CDR3, as DNA: TGCGCCAGCAGCGGGGGGCCTAGCGGGATGCAAGAGACCCAGTACTTC. It specifies CASSGGPSGMQETQYF.